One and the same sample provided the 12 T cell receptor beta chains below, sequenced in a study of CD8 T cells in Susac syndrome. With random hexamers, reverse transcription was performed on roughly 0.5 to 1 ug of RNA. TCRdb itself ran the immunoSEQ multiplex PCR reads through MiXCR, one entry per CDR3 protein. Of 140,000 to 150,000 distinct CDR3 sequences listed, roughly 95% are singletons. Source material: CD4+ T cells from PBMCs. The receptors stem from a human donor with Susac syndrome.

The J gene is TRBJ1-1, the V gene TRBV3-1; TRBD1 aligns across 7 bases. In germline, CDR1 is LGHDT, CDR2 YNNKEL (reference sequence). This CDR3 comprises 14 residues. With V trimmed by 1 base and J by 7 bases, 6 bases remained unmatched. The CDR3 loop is CASSQGRDSREAFF. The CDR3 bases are TGTGCCAGCAGCCAAGGCCGGGACAGCCGTGAAGCTTTCTTT. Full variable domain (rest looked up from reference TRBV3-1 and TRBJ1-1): DTAVSQTPKYLVTQMGNDKSIKCEQNLGHDTMYWYKQDSKKFLKIMFSYNNKELIINETVPNRFSPKSPDKAHLNLHINSLELGDSAVYFCASSQGRDSREAFFGQGTRLTVV.

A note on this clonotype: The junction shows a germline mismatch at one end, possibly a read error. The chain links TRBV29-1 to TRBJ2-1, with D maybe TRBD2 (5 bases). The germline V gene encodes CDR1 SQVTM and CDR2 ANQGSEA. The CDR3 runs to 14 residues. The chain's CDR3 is CSVEKRVSFNEQFF. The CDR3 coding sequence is TGCAGCGTTGAAAAGAGGGTCTCCTTCAATGAGCAGTTCTTC.

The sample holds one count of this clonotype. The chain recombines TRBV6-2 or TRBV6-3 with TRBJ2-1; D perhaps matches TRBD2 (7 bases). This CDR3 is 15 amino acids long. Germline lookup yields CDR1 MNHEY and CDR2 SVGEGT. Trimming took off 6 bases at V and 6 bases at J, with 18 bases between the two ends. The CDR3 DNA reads TGTGCCAGCAGCTTACCGGGGGGCCCATCCAATGAGCAGTTCTTC. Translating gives CASSLPGGPSNEQFF.

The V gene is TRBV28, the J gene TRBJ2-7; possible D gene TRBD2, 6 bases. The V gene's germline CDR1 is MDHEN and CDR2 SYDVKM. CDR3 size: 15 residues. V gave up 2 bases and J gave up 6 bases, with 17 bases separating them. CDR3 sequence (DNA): TGTGCCAGCAGTTTAGAACAGCTCCTGGGGGGCGAGCAGTACTTC. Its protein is CASSLEQLLGGEQYF.

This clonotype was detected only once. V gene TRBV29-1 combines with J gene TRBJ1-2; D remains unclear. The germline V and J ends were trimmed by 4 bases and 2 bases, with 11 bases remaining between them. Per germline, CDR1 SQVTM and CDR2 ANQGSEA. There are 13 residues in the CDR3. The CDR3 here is CSVAVGPNYGYTF. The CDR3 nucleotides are TGCAGCGTTGCCGTGGGCCCCAACTATGGCTACACCTTC.

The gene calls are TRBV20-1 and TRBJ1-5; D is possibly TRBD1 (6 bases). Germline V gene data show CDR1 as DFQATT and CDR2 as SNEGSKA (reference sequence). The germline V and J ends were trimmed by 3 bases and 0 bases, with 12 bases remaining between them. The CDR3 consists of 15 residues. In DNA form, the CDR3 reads TGCAGTGCTAGCAGGGGCGGGCATAGCAATCAGCCCCAGCATTTT. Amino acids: CSASRGGHSNQPQHF.

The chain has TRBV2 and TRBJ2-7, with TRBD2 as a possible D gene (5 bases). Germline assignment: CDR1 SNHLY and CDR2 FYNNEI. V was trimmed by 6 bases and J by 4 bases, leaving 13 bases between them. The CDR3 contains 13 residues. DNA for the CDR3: TGTGCCAGCAGAGCTAAGGCGGGTTACGAGCAGTACTTC. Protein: CASRAKAGYEQYF.

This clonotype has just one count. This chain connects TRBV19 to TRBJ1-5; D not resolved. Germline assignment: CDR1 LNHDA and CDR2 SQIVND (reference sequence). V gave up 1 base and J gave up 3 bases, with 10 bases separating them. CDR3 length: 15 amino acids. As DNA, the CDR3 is TGTGCCAGTAGTATAGGTGAACTGAACAATCAGCCCCAGCATTTT. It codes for CASSIGELNNQPQHF.

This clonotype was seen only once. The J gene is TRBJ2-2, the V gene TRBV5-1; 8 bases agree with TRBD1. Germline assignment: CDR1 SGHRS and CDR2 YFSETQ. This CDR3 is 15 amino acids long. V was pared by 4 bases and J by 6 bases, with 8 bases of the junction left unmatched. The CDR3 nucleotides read TGCGCCAGCAGCCCCCCAGGACAGGGCGCCGGGGAGCTGTTTTTT. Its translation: CASSPPGQGAGELFF. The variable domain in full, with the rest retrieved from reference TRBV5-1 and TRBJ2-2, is KAGVTQTPRYLIKTRGQQVTLSCSPISGHRSVSWYQQTPGQGLQFLFEYFSETQRNKGNFPGRFSGRQFSNSRSEMNVSTLELGDSALYLCASSPPGQGAGELFFGEGSRLTVL.

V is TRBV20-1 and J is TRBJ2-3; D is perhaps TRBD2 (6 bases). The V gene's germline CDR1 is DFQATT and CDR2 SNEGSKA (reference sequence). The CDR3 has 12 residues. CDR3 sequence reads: CSAQRATDTQYF. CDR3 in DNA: TGCAGCGCTCAGCGGGCCACAGATACGCAGTATTTT.

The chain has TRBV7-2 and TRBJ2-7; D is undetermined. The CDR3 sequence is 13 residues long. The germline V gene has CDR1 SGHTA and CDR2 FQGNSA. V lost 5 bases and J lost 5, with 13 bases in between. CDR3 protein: CASSKFGAHEQYF. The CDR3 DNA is TGTGCCAGCAGCAAATTCGGAGCCCACGAGCAGTACTTC.

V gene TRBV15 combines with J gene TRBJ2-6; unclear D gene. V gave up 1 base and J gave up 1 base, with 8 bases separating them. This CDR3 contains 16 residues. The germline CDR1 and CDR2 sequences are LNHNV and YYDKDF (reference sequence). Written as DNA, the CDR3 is TGTGCCACCAGCAGAGCCTTTGGGTCTGGGGCCAACGTCCTGACTTTC. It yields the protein CATSRAFGSGANVLTF.